Following are 29 T cell receptor beta chains from one sample sequenced in a study of persistence of HIV-infected CD4 T cells. Nonspecific anti-CD3/anti-CD28 bead stimulation represents the broad CD4+ T cell repertoire. CD4+ T cells upregulating both CD40 ligand and CD69 were sorted as responding cells. Sequencing used immunoSEQ version 4 in survey mode. TCRdb keeps only in-frame clones here, not all; method: immunoSEQ multiplex PCR. The repertoire holds under 55,000 clones, with 88% as singletons. Their cognate antigens are unknown. The sequencing used CD4+ T cells sorted from PBMCs after roughly 18-hour stimulation, collected from a patient who received antiretroviral therapy. The receptors here all came from an adult woman with HIV who was CMV-seropositive.

J is TRBJ1-1 and V is TRBV30; no clear D gene. The CDR3 loop spans 13 amino acids. V lost 2 bases and J lost 7, with 14 bases in between. Germline CDR1 is GTSNPN and CDR2 is SVGIG (reference sequence). The chain's CDR3 is CAWSSTRYGEAFF. The CDR3 nucleotides are TGTGCCTGGAGTAGTACGAGGTATGGTGAAGCTTTCTTT. Using reference TRBV30 and TRBJ1-1 for the parts outside the CDR3, the full variable domain is SQTIHQWPATLVQPVGSPLSLECTVEGTSNPNLYWYRQAAGRGLQLLFYSVGIGQISSEVPQNLSASRPQDRQFILSSKKLLLSDSGFYLCAWSSTRYGEAFFGQGTRLTVV.

This chain uses TRBV5-4 with TRBJ2-5; 11 bases are shared with TRBD2. The ends lost 1 base at V and 4 bases at J; junction bases unmatched: 6. The CDR3 is 16 amino acids. The germline V gene encodes CDR1 SGHNT and CDR2 YYREEE (reference sequence). DNA of the CDR3: TGTGCCAGCAGCTTGAATAGCGGGGGGGCGGGAGAGACCCAGTACTTC. Its protein is CASSLNSGGAGETQYF.

The chain couples TRBV9 to TRBJ2-1, with 9 bases aligning to TRBD1. This CDR3 spans 14 amino acids. V dropped 5 bases and J dropped 0; count of bases not matched to a gene: 0. Germline V gene lookup returns CDR1 SGDLS and CDR2 YYNGEE. The CDR3 DNA reads TGTGCCAGCAGGGGACAGGGCTCCTACAATGAGCAGTTCTTC. Its protein is CASRGQGSYNEQFF. The full variable domain, completed using reference TRBV9 and TRBJ2-1, is DSGVTQTPKHLITATGQRVTLRCSPRSGDLSVYWYQQSLDQGLQFLIQYYNGEERAKGNILERFSAQQFPDLHSELNLSSLELGDSALYFCASRGQGSYNEQFFGPGTRLTVL.

The chain uses TRBV6-9 and TRBJ1-1; no reliable D call. From germline, CDR1 is MNHGY and CDR2 SVAAGI. With 2 bases removed from V and 4 bases from J, the gap between germline ends came to 17 bases. This CDR3 comprises 16 residues. The CDR3 loop is CASSYINASRPTEAFF. As DNA, the CDR3 is TGTGCCAGCAGTTATATTAATGCCAGCCGGCCCACTGAAGCTTTCTTT.

The chain is built from TRBV5-4 and TRBJ2-1, with 7 bases lining up with TRBD2. Germline CDR1 and CDR2: SGHNT and YYREEE (reference sequence). V shed 0 bases, J shed 7 bases, and the junction held 10 bases outside the gene matches. The CDR3 runs 16 residues. CDR3 nucleotide sequence: TGTGCCAGCAGCTTGGCCGGGGGGACCCCTGATAATGAGCAGTTCTTC. Translated: CASSLAGGTPDNEQFF. Complete variable domain (other parts from reference TRBV5-4 and TRBJ2-1): ETGVTQSPTHLIKTRGQQVTLRCSSQSGHNTVSWYQQALGQGPQFIFQYYREEENGRGNFPPRFSGLQFPNYSSELNVNALELDDSALYLCASSLAGGTPDNEQFFGPGTRLTVL.

The V and J genes are TRBV12-5 and TRBJ1-1; no clear D. The CDR3 loop spans 13 amino acids. Trimming took off 7 bases at V and 4 bases at J, with 13 bases between the two ends. Germline CDR1 is LGHNT and CDR2 is FRNRAP. The CDR3 reads CASVFQEGTEAFF. For the CDR3, the DNA is TGTGCTAGTGTATTTCAGGAGGGCACTGAAGCTTTCTTT.

This clone has a single count. V usage is TRBV2 and J usage is TRBJ2-1, with D perhaps TRBD2 (6 bases). Deletions cut 6 bases from V and 0 bases from J, with 15 bases between. Germline V gives CDR1 SNHLY, CDR2 FYNNEI. The CDR3 loop spans 16 amino acids. CDR3 bases: TGTGCCAGCAGCAATGACCGGGGGTCCTCCTACAATGAGCAGTTCTTC. Residues: CASSNDRGSSYNEQFF.

This clone came up a few times. The chain has TRBV5-6 and TRBJ2-1; possible D gene TRBD1, 6 bases. The CDR3 consists of 14 residues. V was shortened by 2 bases and J by 10 bases, with 16 bases between the two germline ends. Germline V gene data show CDR1 as SGHDT and CDR2 as YYEEEE. The CDR3 DNA follows: TGTGCCAGCAGCTTAGTTCAGGGGACGTCCGAGCAGTTCTTC. It translates to CASSLVQGTSEQFF. Supplemented by reference TRBV5-6 and TRBJ2-1, the full variable domain reads DAGVTQSPTHLIKTRGQQVTLRCSPKSGHDTVSWYQQALGQGPQFIFQYYEEEERQRGNFPDRFSGHQFPNYSSELNVNALLLGDSALYLCASSLVQGTSEQFFGPGTRLTVL.

The rearrangement joins TRBV3-1 (or the pseudogene TRBV3-2) to TRBJ2-1; no definite D call. The V gene's germline CDR1 is LGHDT and CDR2 YNNKEL (reference sequence). V lost 0 bases and J lost 1, with 7 bases in between. This CDR3 region has 15 residues. The CDR3 DNA follows: TGTGCCAGCAGCCAAGACCCCAAATCCTACAATGAGCAGTTCTTC. It codes for CASSQDPKSYNEQFF.

This rearrangement joins TRBV18 to TRBJ1-2; 10 nucleotides agree with TRBD1. Trimming removed 0 bases from V and 8 bases from J; junction bases left unmatched: 6. Germline values: CDR1 KGHSH, CDR2 LQKENI. This CDR3 is built from 15 residues. CDR3: CASSPPFWTGGGYTF. DNA for the CDR3: TGTGCCAGCTCACCACCCTTTTGGACAGGGGGAGGCTACACCTTC.

In nucleotides, the CDR3 is TGCGCCAGCAGTCAGTCTTCAGGGTTGGCCACTGAAGCTTTCTTT. It encodes CASSQSSGLATEAFF. The V and J genes are TRBV23-1 and TRBJ1-1; possible D gene TRBD1, 5 bases. TRBV23-1 is marked as an open reading frame, function uncertain. The CDR3 spans 15 residues. The germline V and J ends were trimmed by 3 bases and 4 bases, with 15 bases remaining between them.

The V call is TRBV5-1, the J call TRBJ1-4; the match to TRBD1 covers 7 bases. From germline, CDR1 is SGHRS and CDR2 YFSETQ. The CDR3 length is 14 residues. V was pared by 4 bases and J by 7 bases, with 7 bases of the junction left unmatched. DNA for the CDR3: TGCGCCAGCAGCCTCGGGACAGCCAGTGAAAAACTGTTTTTT. This codes for CASSLGTASEKLFF.

The CDR3 sequence is CASSPGWGQGFEETQYF. Here the CDR3 DNA reads TGTGCCAGCAGCCCGGGGTGGGGACAGGGGTTTGAAGAGACCCAGTACTTC. The chain links TRBV9 to TRBJ2-5, with TRBD1 matching 10 bases. The CDR3 covers 17 residues. V gave up 4 bases and J gave up 3 bases; unmatched junction bases: 12. The germline gives CDR1 SGDLS, CDR2 YYNGEE.

This clone was recorded a few times. The rearrangement joins TRBV12-5 to TRBJ1-5; no firm D call. The CDR3 runs to 13 residues. Trimming shortened V by 8 bases and J by 1 base, and 9 bases separated the two germline ends. In germline, CDR1 is LGHNT, CDR2 FRNRAP. CDR3 nucleotides: TGTGCTAGTTCCGCAGCCAGCAATCAGCCCCAGCATTTT. Its translation: CASSAASNQPQHF.

The rearrangement links TRBV3-1 (or the pseudogene TRBV3-2) to TRBJ2-1, with TRBD2 identical over 9 bases. Germline V CDR1 and CDR2: LGHDT, YNNKEL (reference sequence). CDR3 length: 16 residues. V lost 4 bases to trimming and J lost 5 bases; unmatched junction nucleotides: 9. The CDR3 DNA sequence: TGTGCCAGCAGCCGACGGGGGGGACTAGCAGACAATGAGCAGTTCTTC. Translating it yields CASSRRGGLADNEQFF.

The chain carries TRBV6-4 and TRBJ1-3, with D maybe TRBD1 (5 bases). The CDR3 contains 14 residues. Germline V gene sequence: CDR1 MRHNA, CDR2 SNTAGT. The ends were cut back, 7 bases at V and 5 bases at J, with 15 bases in the middle. CDR3 protein: CASNARTRRNTIYF. The CDR3 nucleotides are TGTGCCAGCAATGCTCGGACAAGAAGAAACACCATATATTTT.

V gene TRBV6-5 combines with J gene TRBJ2-7, with unresolved D. The CDR3 consists of 14 residues. Germline CDR1 is MNHEY and CDR2 is SVGAGI. V dropped 5 bases and J dropped 7 bases, with 18 bases sitting between them. The CDR3 DNA sequence: TGTGCCAGCAGTACATTGGACGGAGTATTAGAGCAGTACTTC. The encoded protein is CASSTLDGVLEQYF.

V gene TRBV5-1 combines with J gene TRBJ1-4; 7 nucleotides agree with TRBD1. Germline assignment: CDR1 SGHRS and CDR2 YFSETQ. CDR3 length: 14 amino acids. V dropped 4 bases and J dropped 5; count of bases not matched to a gene: 5. The CDR3 nucleotides read TGCGCCAGCAGCCCGGGACAGTGGAATGAAAAACTGTTTTTT. Amino acids: CASSPGQWNEKLFF.

This rearrangement joins TRBV4-1 to TRBJ1-1; 9 bases are a match to TRBD1. V shed 0 bases and J 3 bases; nucleotides not matched to a gene: 5. The germline V gene encodes CDR1 MGHRA and CDR2 YSYEKL. The CDR3 totals 16 residues. CDR3 in amino acids: CASSQDWDRVHTEAFF. CDR3 DNA sequence: TGCGCCAGCAGCCAAGATTGGGACAGGGTTCACACTGAAGCTTTCTTT.

The V call is TRBV24-1, the J call TRBJ2-3, with 13 positions matching TRBD2. The CDR3 has 18 amino acids. The V gene's germline CDR1 is KGHDR and CDR2 SFDVKD. With 3 bases clipped from V and 1 base from J, the junction kept 6 bases outside the gene matches. CDR3 protein: CATSDGSGTSGGTDTQYF. The CDR3 DNA is TGTGCCACCAGTGATGGCTCCGGGACTAGCGGGGGCACAGATACGCAGTATTTT.

V gene TRBV19 combines with J gene TRBJ1-3; unclear D gene. Germline CDR1 is LNHDA and CDR2 is SQIVND (reference sequence). The CDR3 runs to 14 residues. Trimming shortened V by 5 bases and J by 1 base, and 9 bases separated the two germline ends. The CDR3 DNA reads as TGTGCCAGTAGTTTATCGGGATCTGGAAACACCATATATTTT. Amino acid sequence: CASSLSGSGNTIYF.

This chain connects TRBV2 to TRBJ1-2; D gene uncertain. The CDR3 totals 11 residues. With 6 bases removed from V and 2 bases from J, the gap between germline ends came to 4 bases. Per the germline V gene, CDR1 is SNHLY and CDR2 is FYNNEI. CDR3 residues: CASSPNYGYTF. DNA of the CDR3: TGTGCCAGCAGCCCCAACTATGGCTACACCTTC.

The chain employs TRBV6-1 and TRBJ1-3, with 8 bases aligning to TRBD1. The CDR3 loop spans 16 amino acids. Trimming removed 2 bases from V and 2 bases from J; junction bases left unmatched: 5. The germline V gene has CDR1 MNHNS and CDR2 SASEGT. CDR3: CASSEPTGGTGNTIYF. In nucleotides, the CDR3 is TGTGCCAGCAGTGAACCCACAGGGGGGACTGGAAACACCATATATTTT.

The genes are TRBV30 and TRBJ1-4; D gene uncertain. Trimming removed 3 bases at V and 3 bases at J, with 11 bases between. Germline CDR1 and CDR2: GTSNPN and SVGIG (reference sequence). The CDR3 is 14 amino acids. The CDR3 nucleotides are TGTGCCTGGAGCCAGGATCTACCTAATGAAAAACTGTTTTTT. Translated: CAWSQDLPNEKLFF.

The rearrangement uses TRBV4-1 and TRBJ2-3; TRBD2 matches at 8 bases. Losses at the gene ends were 2 bases for V and 1 base for J; bases not matched to a gene: 8. Germline V gene sequence: CDR1 MGHRA, CDR2 YSYEKL. This CDR3 spans 17 amino acids. CDR3 sequence: CASSQIKGLGGTDTQYF. The CDR3 coding sequence is TGCGCCAGCAGCCAAATTAAGGGACTAGGAGGCACAGATACGCAGTATTTT.

In the case of this clone: Distinct nucleotide sequences in the sample also encode this CDR3. The V and J genes are TRBV5-1 and TRBJ1-5; D is undetermined. V was trimmed by 0 bases and J by 5 bases, leaving 6 bases between them. Germline-derived CDR1 and CDR2 are SGHRS and YFSETQ. CDR3 length: 13 amino acids. The CDR3 bases are TGCGCCAGCAGCTTGGGGGCCGATCAGCCCCAGCATTTT. This translates into CASSLGADQPQHF.

This sequence joins TRBV24-1 and TRBJ2-3; D is undetermined. Germline V gene lookup returns CDR1 KGHDR and CDR2 SFDVKD. The CDR3 covers 12 residues. Trimming stripped 9 bases from V and 6 bases from J, with 12 bases between. CDR3 sequence: CATYGLWDTQYF. The CDR3 DNA follows: TGTGCCACCTACGGCCTGTGGGATACGCAGTATTTT.

The rearrangement links TRBV27 to TRBJ2-7; D is uncertain. V lost 0 bases, J lost 8 bases, and 11 bases lay in between. The CDR3 has 13 residues. Germline loops: CDR1 MNHEY, CDR2 SMNVEV (reference sequence). CDR3 in amino acids: CASSLSLFDQQYF. CDR3 coding DNA: TGTGCCAGCAGTTTATCTTTATTCGACCAGCAGTACTTC.

The rearrangement joins TRBV5-1 to TRBJ1-1; TRBD1 matches at 7 bases. Germline CDR1 and CDR2: SGHRS and YFSETQ. With V trimmed by 4 bases and J by 5 bases, 5 bases remained unmatched. This CDR3 contains 13 residues. CDR3 sequence reads: CASSVEQGTEAFF. CDR3 nucleotide sequence: TGCGCCAGCAGCGTTGAACAGGGGACTGAAGCTTTCTTT.